This note documents a single T cell receptor beta chain sequence. Authors' processing steps: From reference gene primer amplification, estimates of nucleated cell counts were derived. Data came from immunoSEQ multiplex PCR; TCRdb stores just in-frame clones and leaves some out. V, J and clone size are those of that table, while D and trimming were read from the DNA. The profile shows some 240,000 clones, roughly 85% of them singletons. The CDR3 is 17 amino acids. V was pared by 1 base and J by 0 bases, with 13 bases between. Germline V gives CDR1 SEHNR, CDR2 FQNEAQ (reference sequence). The data were taken from a study of blood T cell repertoires in COVID-19. Study context: Nucleic acid was either cDNA or gDNA, and it came from T cells, B-cell-depleted T cells, or PBMCs.

Patients in Seattle were enrolled during active infection, then followed longitudinally. The source of this sequence is a woman in her sixties or seventies with COVID-19, enrolled during active disease. The sequencing sample was made of peripheral blood. The V call is TRBV7-9, the J call TRBJ1-5; D may be TRBD1 (5 bases). CDR3 coding DNA: TGTGCCAGCAGCTTAGGGCGGGGGTCGAATAGCAATCAGCCCCAGCATTTT. This codes for CASSLGRGSNSNQPQHF.